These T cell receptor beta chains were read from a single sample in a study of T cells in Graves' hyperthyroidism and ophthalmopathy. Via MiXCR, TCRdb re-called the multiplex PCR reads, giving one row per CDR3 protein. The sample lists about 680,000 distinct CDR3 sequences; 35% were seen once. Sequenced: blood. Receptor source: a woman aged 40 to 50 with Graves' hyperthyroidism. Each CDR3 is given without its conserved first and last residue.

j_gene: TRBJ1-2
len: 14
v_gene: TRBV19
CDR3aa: ASRDYRASSNYGYT

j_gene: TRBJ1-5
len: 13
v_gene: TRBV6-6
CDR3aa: ASSEGTVRNQPQH

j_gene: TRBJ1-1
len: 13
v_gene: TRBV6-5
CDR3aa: ASSLPGQMNTEAF

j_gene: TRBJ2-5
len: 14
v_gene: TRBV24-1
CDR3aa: ATSDRGTAGKETQY

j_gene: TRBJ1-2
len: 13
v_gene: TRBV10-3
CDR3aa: ASSAQTGGFDGYT

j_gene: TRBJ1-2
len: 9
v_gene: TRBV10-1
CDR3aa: AWTTAYGYT

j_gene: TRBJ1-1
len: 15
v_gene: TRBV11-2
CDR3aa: ASSPRRGGRQNTEAF

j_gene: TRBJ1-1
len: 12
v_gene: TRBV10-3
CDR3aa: AISPGALNTEAF

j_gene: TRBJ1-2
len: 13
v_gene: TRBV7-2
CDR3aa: ASSFLLGANYGYT

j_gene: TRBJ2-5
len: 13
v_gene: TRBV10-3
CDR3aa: AISTIDRGQETQY

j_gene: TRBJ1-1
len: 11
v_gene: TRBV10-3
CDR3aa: AIGPTEGTEAF

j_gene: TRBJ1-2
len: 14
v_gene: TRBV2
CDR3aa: ASPIQGWDRVGSYT

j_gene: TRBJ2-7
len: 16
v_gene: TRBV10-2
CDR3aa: ASSAGTGGVKEFYEQY

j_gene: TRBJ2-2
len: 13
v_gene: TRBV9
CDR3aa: ASSVEGGNTGELF

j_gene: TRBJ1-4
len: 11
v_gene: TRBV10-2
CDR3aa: ASSGLAGEKLF

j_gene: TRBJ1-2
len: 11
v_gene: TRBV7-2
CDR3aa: ASSQDHWDGYT

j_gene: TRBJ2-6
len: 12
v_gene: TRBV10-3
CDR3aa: AISAGQGANVLT

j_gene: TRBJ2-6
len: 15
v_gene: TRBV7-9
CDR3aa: ASSRGTGAPGANVLT

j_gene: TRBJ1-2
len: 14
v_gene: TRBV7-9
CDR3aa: ASSLARGDRGHGYT

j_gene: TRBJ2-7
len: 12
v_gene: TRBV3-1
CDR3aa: ASSQTAGNVEQY

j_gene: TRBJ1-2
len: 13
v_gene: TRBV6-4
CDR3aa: ASSVGDREVGGYT

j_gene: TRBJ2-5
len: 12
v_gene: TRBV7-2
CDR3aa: ASSQTAYQETQY

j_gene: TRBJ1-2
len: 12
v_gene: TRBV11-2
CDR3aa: ASSLVGRGYGYT

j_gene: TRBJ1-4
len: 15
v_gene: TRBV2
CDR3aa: ASSYSAQGHTNEKLF